The 17 T cell receptor beta chains below were found in one sample sequenced in a study of blood T cell repertoires in COVID-19. The table came from immunoSEQ multiplex PCR; TCRdb's copy has only in-frame clones and leaves some out. The sample gives a few hundred thousand clones, 84% of which show up once; 3.4% is in the top ten. The sample taken for sequencing was PBMCs or T cells enriched from blood (not recorded which). The receptors were sampled from a man aged 45-60 years who had recovered from COVID-19.

This rearrangement joins TRBV9 to TRBJ2-1; D is unclear. CDR1 is SGDLS, CDR2 YYNGEE, per germline. V lost 4 bases and J 0 bases, leaving 11 bases between the germline ends. The CDR3 is 15 residues long. The CDR3 nucleotides read TGTGCCAGCAGCCCGAGCCCGCGCTCCTACAATGAGCAGTTCTTC. Residues: CASSPSPRSYNEQFF.

The rearrangement uses TRBV7-9 and TRBJ2-2; 8 positions match TRBD1. CDR3 length: 14 residues. CDR1 SEHNR and CDR2 FQNEAQ come from the germline V gene (reference sequence). Germline trimming cut 6 bases from V and 5 bases from J; bases unmatched to any gene: 5. This CDR3 is CASRRTGRTGELFF. CDR3 nucleotide sequence: TGTGCCAGCAGGCGGACAGGGCGGACCGGGGAGCTGTTTTTT.

The chain carries TRBV12-3 or TRBV12-4 and TRBJ1-5; D is undetermined. Between the trimmed V and J ends, which lost 3 bases and 6 bases, there was a span of 9 bases. The CDR3 runs to 13 residues. The CDR3 bases are TGTGCCAGCAGTTTTTCGGGAGGTCAGCCCCAGCATTTT. This gives the protein CASSFSGGQPQHF.

V is TRBV7-8 and J is TRBJ1-5; D is possibly TRBD1 (5 bases). Trimming left V 3 bases short and J 0 bases short, with 12 bases between. The CDR3 contains 16 residues. The germline V gene has CDR1 SGHVS and CDR2 FQNEAQ. The CDR3 here is CASSFDSVASNQPQHF. CDR3 in DNA: TGTGCCAGCAGCTTTGACAGCGTAGCTAGCAATCAGCCCCAGCATTTT.

The sample holds one count of this clone. V gene TRBV5-4 combines with J gene TRBJ2-3, with D perhaps TRBD2 (7 bases). The ends were cut back, 3 bases at V and 4 bases at J, with 24 bases in the middle. CDR1 and CDR2 from the germline V gene are SGHNT and YYREEE (reference sequence). CDR3 length: 18 amino acids. CDR3: CASSYRLGGVFRADTQYF. The CDR3 DNA is TGTGCCAGCAGCTACCGACTAGGGGGGGTTTTTAGGGCAGATACGCAGTATTTT.

This chain uses TRBV5-1 with TRBJ2-4; D perhaps matches TRBD1 (5 bases). Germline lookup yields CDR1 SGHRS and CDR2 YFSETQ. V was trimmed by 7 bases and J by 0 bases, leaving 11 bases between them. The CDR3 spans 14 residues. The CDR3 nucleotides read TGCGCCAGCTTAGGGGTCCTAGCCAAAAACATTCAGTACTTC. It yields the protein CASLGVLAKNIQYF.

The chain employs TRBV6-2 or TRBV6-3 and TRBJ2-3; 11 nucleotides match TRBD2. Trimming at V came to 5 bases and at J to 2 bases, leaving 9 bases not matched to a gene. Germline loops: CDR1 MNHEY, CDR2 SVGEGT. This CDR3 has 17 amino acids. CDR3 in DNA: TGTGCCAGCAGTGGGCAGCTAGCGGGAGGTGACACAGATACGCAGTATTTT. This translates into CASSGQLAGGDTDTQYF.

The chain employs TRBV28 and TRBJ1-1; a possible D gene is TRBD1 (6 bases). Trimming stripped 4 bases from V and 6 bases from J, with 12 bases between. Germline loops: CDR1 MDHEN, CDR2 SYDVKM. The CDR3 is 13 amino acids. The DNA for the CDR3 is TGTGCCAGCAGTTCACAGGGTCGATCTGAAGCTTTCTTT. Translation: CASSSQGRSEAFF.

The chain joins TRBV18 to TRBJ1-1; D remains unclear. The germline V gene has CDR1 KGHSH and CDR2 LQKENI. This CDR3 contains 12 residues. V lost 10 bases to trimming and J lost 2 bases, with 11 bases between them. CDR3 bases: TGTGCCACCCAACGGGGAAACACTGAAGCTTTCTTT. It yields the protein CATQRGNTEAFF.

The genes are TRBV15 and TRBJ2-3; 7 bases fit TRBD2. V shed 0 bases and J 4 bases; nucleotides not matched to a gene: 7. The CDR3 has 16 amino acids. The germline CDR1 and CDR2 sequences are LNHNV and YYDKDF (reference sequence). This CDR3 is CATSRDELGGADTQYF. CDR3 coding DNA: TGTGCCACCAGCAGAGACGAGCTTGGGGGGGCAGATACGCAGTATTTT.

The rearrangement joins TRBV6-6 to TRBJ1-6, with 7 bases aligning to TRBD1. With 6 bases clipped from V and 7 bases from J, the junction kept 6 bases outside the gene matches. Germline V CDR1 and CDR2: MNHNY, SVGAGI (reference sequence). CDR3 length: 14 residues. This chain's CDR3 is CASRLQGRNSPLHF. Written as DNA, the CDR3 is TGTGCCAGCAGATTACAGGGGCGAAATTCACCCCTCCACTTT.

The V call is TRBV5-4, the J call TRBJ2-3, with 7 positions matching TRBD2. The CDR3 is made up of 15 amino acids. Germline CDR1 and CDR2: SGHNT and YYREEE (reference sequence). V lost 2 bases and J lost 2; bases outside the gene matches: 5. The CDR3: CASSLWGGSTDTQYF. The CDR3 DNA follows: TGTGCCAGCAGCTTATGGGGGGGATCCACAGATACGCAGTATTTT.

The chain links TRBV6-2 or TRBV6-3 to TRBJ2-1; D is unclear. Germline V lookup: CDR1 MNHEY, CDR2 SVGEGT. V was clipped by 0 bases and J by 8 bases, with 11 bases between them. This CDR3 contains 14 residues. CDR3 bases: TGTGCCAGCAGTTACTCACTGCCACCGGATGAGCAGTTCTTC. It encodes CASSYSLPPDEQFF.

The chain links TRBV12-3 or TRBV12-4 to TRBJ1-5; no definite D call. CDR3 length: 13 residues. The V gene lost 6 bases and the J gene lost 6 bases, with 12 bases spanning the gap. The CDR3: CASRRQAGQPQHF. The CDR3 DNA is TGTGCCAGCAGGCGTCAGGCGGGTCAGCCCCAGCATTTT.

The V gene is TRBV25-1, the J gene TRBJ2-3; 10 positions match TRBD2. CDR3 size: 16 residues. Germline loops: CDR1 MGHDK, CDR2 SYGVNS. Trimming cost V 1 base and J 7 bases; bases outside gene matches: 8. The DNA of the CDR3 is TGTGCCAGCAGTGAATGGACTAGCGGTAGGGGGAATACGCAGTATTTT. Translated: CASSEWTSGRGNTQYF.

The V gene is TRBV11-3, the J gene TRBJ2-1; tentatively, D is TRBD2 (5 bases). The V end was cut by 1 base, the J end by 4 bases, with 8 bases between. This CDR3 has 14 amino acids. Per the germline V gene, CDR1 is SGHNT and CDR2 is YENEEA. The chain's CDR3 is CASSLGREYNEQFF. DNA of the CDR3: TGTGCCAGCAGCTTAGGACGGGAATACAATGAGCAGTTCTTC.

V and J are TRBV12-5 and TRBJ2-2; 7 bases are a match to TRBD2. The CDR3 has 16 residues. The germline V gene has CDR1 LGHNT and CDR2 FRNRAP. Written as DNA, the CDR3 is TGTGCCGGGGCCGAGCGGGGAGAAGCGAACACCGGGGAGCTGTTTTTT. Its translation is CAGAERGEANTGELFF.